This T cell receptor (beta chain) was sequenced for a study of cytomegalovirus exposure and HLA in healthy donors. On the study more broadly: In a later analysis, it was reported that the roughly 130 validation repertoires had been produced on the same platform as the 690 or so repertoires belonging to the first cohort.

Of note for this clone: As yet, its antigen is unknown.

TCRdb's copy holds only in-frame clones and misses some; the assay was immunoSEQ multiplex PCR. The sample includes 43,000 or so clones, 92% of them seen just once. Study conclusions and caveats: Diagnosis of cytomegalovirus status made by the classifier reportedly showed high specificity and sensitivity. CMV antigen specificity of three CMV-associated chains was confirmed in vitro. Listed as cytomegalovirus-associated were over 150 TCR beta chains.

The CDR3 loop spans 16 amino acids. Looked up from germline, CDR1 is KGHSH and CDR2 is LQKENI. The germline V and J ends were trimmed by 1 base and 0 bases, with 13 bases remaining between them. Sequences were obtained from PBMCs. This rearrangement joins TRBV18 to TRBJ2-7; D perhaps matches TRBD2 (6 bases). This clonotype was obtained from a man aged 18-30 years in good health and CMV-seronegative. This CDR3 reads CASSPLPGVSSYEQYF. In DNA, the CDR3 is TGTGCCAGCTCACCACTCCCGGGGGTAAGCTCCTACGAGCAGTACTTC.